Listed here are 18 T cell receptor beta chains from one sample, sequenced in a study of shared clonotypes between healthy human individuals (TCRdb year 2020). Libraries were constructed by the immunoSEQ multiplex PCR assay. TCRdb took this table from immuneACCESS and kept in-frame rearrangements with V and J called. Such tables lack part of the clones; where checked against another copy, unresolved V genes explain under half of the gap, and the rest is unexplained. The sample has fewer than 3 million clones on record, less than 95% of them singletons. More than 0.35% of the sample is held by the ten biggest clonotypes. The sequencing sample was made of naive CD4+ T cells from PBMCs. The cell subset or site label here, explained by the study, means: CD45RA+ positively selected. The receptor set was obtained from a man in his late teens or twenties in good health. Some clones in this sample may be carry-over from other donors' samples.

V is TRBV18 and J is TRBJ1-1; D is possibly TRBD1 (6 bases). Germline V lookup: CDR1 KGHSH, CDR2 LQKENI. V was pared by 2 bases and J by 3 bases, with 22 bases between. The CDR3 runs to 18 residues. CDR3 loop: CASSPRAFRGAGDTEAFF. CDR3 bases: TGTGCCAGCTCACCAAGGGCGTTTAGGGGGGCCGGGGACACTGAAGCTTTCTTT.

CDR3 amino acids: CASSDRGDTEAFF. CDR3 DNA sequence: TGTGCCAGCAGCGACAGGGGGGACACTGAAGCTTTCTTT. This chain joins TRBV2 and TRBJ1-1; 9 bases align to TRBD1. From germline, CDR1 is SNHLY and CDR2 FYNNEI. The CDR3 is made up of 13 amino acids. The V gene end was trimmed by 6 bases and the J gene end by 3 bases; junction bases not matched to a gene: 2.

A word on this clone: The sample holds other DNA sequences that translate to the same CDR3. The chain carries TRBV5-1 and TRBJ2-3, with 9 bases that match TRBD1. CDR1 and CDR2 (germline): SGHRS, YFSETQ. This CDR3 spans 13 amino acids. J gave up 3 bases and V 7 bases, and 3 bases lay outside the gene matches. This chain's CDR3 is CASGGQGTDTQYF. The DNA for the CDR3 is TGCGCCAGCGGCGGACAGGGGACAGATACGCAGTATTTT.

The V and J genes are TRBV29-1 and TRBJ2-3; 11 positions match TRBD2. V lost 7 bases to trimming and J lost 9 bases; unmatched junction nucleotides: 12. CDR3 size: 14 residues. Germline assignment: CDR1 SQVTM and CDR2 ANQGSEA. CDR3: CSAEGTSGRGTQYF. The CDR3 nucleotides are TGCAGCGCCGAGGGCACTAGCGGGAGAGGGACGCAGTATTTT.

CDR3 residues: CASSEPATDTQYF. For the CDR3, the DNA is TGTGCCAGCAGTGAACCGGCGACAGATACGCAGTATTTT. The chain joins TRBV25-1 to TRBJ2-3; no firm D call. With 2 bases removed from V and 3 bases from J, the gap between germline ends came to 6 bases. This CDR3 comprises 13 residues. The germline V gene encodes CDR1 MGHDK and CDR2 SYGVNS. Variable domain in full (rest from reference TRBV25-1 and TRBJ2-3): EADIYQTPRYLVIGTGKKITLECSQTMGHDKMYWYQQDPGMELHLIHYSYGVNSTEKGDLSSESTVSRIRTEHFPLTLESARPSHTSQYLCASSEPATDTQYFGPGTRLTVL.

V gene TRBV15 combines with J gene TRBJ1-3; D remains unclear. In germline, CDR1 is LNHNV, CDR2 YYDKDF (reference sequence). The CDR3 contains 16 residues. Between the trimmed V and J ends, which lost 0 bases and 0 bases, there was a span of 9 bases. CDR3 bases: TGTGCCACCAGCAGAGACGCCCGAACCTCTGGAAACACCATATATTTT. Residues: CATSRDARTSGNTIYF.

CDR3 DNA: TGTGCCAGCAGCCCCAGCGGGACGACCGAGACCCAGTACTTC. Translation gives CASSPSGTTETQYF. The genes are TRBV7-7 and TRBJ2-5, with 7 bases matching TRBD2. There are 14 residues in the CDR3. Germline loops: CDR1 SSHAT, CDR2 FNYEAQ (reference sequence). The V gene end was trimmed by 5 bases and the J gene end by 5 bases; junction bases not matched to a gene: 8. The entire variable domain, with the rest obtained from reference TRBV7-7 and TRBJ2-5, is as follows: GAGVSQSPRYKVTKRGQDVTLRCDPISSHATLYWYQQALGQGPEFLTYFNYEAQPDKSGLPSDRFSAERPEGSISTLTIQRTEQRDSAMYRCASSPSGTTETQYFGPGTRLLVL.

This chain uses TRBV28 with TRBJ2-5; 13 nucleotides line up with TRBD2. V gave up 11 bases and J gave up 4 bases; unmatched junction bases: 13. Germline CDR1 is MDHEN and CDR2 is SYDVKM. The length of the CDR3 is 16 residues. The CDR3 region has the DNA TGTGCCGGGCCCGGGACTAGCGGGAAGGTACGAGAGACCCAGTACTTC. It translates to CAGPGTSGKVRETQYF.

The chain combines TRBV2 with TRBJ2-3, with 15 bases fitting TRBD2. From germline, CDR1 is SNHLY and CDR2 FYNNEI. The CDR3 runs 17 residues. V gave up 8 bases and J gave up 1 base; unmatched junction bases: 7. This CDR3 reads CASGRGLAGGGTDTQYF. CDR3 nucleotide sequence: TGTGCCAGCGGCCGGGGACTAGCGGGAGGAGGCACAGATACGCAGTATTTT.

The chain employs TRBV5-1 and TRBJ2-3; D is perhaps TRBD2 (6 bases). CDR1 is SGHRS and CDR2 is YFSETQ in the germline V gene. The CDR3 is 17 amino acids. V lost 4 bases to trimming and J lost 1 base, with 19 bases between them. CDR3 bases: TGCGCCAGCAGCACCTTAAGAAGGAGGGCAGGCACAGATACGCAGTATTTT. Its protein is CASSTLRRRAGTDTQYF.

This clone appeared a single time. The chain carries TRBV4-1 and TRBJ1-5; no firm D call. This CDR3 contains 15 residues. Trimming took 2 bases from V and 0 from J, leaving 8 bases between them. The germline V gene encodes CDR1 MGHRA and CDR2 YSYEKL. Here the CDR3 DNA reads TGCGCCAGCAGCCAAATGACGGTTAGCAATCAGCCCCAGCATTTT. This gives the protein CASSQMTVSNQPQHF.

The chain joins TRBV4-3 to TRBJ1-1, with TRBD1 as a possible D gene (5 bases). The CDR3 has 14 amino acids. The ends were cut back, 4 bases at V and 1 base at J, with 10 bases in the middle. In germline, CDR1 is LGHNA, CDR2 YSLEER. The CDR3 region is CASSLFDRNTEAFF. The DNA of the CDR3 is TGCGCCAGCAGCCTGTTCGACAGGAACACTGAAGCTTTCTTT.

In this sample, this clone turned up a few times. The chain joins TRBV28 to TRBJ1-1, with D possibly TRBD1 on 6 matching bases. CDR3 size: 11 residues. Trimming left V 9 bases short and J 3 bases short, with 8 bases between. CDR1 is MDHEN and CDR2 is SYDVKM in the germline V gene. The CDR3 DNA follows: TGTGCCAGTACAGGGTACACTGAAGCTTTCTTT. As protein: CASTGYTEAFF. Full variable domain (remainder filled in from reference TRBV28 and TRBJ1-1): DVKVTQSSRYLVKRTGEKVFLECVQDMDHENMFWYRQDPGLGLRLIYFSYDVKMKEKGDIPEGYSVSREKKERFSLILESASTNQTSMYLCASTGYTEAFFGQGTRLTVV.

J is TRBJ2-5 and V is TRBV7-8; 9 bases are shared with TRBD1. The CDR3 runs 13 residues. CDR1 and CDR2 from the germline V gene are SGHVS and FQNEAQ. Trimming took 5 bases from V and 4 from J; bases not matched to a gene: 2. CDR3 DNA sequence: TGTGCCAGCAGCAGGGGACAGGGAGAGACCCAGTACTTC. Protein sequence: CASSRGQGETQYF. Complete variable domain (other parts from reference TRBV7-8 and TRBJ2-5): GAGVSQSPRYKVAKRGQDVALRCDPISGHVSLFWYQQALGQGPEFLTYFQNEAQLDKSGLPSDRFFAERPEGSVSTLKIQRTQQEDSAVYLCASSRGQGETQYFGPGTRLLVL.

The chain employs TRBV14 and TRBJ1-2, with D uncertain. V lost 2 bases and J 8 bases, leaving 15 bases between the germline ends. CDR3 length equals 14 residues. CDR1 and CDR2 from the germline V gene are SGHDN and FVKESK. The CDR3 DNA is TGTGCCAGCAGCCAAATTGGCCCGTCATACGGCTACACCTTC. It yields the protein CASSQIGPSYGYTF.

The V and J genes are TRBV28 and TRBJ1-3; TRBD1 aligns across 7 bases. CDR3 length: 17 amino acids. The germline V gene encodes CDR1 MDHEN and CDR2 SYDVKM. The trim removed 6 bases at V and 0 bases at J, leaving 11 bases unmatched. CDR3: CASRSHRDSSSGNTIYF. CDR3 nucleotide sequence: TGTGCCAGCAGGTCTCACCGGGACAGCAGCTCTGGAAACACCATATATTTT.

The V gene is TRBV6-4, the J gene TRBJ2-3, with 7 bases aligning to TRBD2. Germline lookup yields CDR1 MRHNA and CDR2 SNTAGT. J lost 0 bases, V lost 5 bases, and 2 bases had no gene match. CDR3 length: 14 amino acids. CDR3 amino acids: CASSLAASTDTQYF. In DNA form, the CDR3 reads TGTGCCAGCAGTCTAGCGGCTAGCACAGATACGCAGTATTTT.

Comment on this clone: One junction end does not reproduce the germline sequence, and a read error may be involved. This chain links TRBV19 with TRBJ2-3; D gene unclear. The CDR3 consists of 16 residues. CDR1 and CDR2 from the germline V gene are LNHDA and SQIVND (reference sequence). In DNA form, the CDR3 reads TGCCATGCTGTGGTGGGCCCCGGATTTCGAACAGATACGCAGTATTTT. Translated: CHAVVGPGFRTDTQYF.